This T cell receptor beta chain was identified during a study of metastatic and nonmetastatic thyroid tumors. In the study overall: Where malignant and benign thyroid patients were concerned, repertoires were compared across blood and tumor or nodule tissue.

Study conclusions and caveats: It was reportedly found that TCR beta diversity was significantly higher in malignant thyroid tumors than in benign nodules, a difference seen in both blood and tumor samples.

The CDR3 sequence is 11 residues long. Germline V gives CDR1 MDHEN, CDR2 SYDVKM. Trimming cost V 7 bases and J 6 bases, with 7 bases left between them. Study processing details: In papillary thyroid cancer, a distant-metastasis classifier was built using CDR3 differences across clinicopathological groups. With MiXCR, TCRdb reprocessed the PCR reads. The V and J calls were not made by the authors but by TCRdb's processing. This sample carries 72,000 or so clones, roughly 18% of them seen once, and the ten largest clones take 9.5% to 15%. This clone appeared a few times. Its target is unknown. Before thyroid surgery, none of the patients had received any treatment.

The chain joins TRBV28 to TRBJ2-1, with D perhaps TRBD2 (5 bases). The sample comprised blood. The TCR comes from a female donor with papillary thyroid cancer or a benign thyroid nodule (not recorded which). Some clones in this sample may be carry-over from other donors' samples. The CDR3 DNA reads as TGTGCCAGCAAGCGGTTCAATGAGCAGTTCTTC. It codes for CASKRFNEQFF.